This is a list of T cell receptor beta chains from one sample in a study of response to subunit inactivated influenza vaccine. TCRdb re-called the RT-PCR reads through MiXCR, storing one row per CDR3 protein. The sample lists over 800,000 distinct CDR3 sequences; 20% to 25% were seen once. Material: PBMCs from blood, obtained roughly 5 days after vaccination. The receptors were gathered from a man in his fifties or sixties who received an inactivated influenza vaccine. Both conserved end residues are part of each CDR3. D genes are given only for firm matches. The size field is filled for only some rows; it gives once, few, many or a size class.

CDR3,DNA,V,D,size,J
CATAGGLTGELFF,TGTGCCACCGCAGGGGGACTCACCGGGGAGCTGTTTTTT,TRBV24-1,.,.,TRBJ2-2
CASSQDTGLAPEQYF,TGTGCCAGCAGCCAAGATACGGGACTAGCGCCCGAGCAGTACTTC,TRBV4-2,TRBD2,.,TRBJ2-7
CSVEQGGETQYF,TGCAGCGTTGAACAGGGCGGGGAGACCCAGTACTTC,TRBV29-1,.,many,TRBJ2-5
CSARPLRRAGAKNIQYF,TGCAGTGCTAGACCGCTCCGCAGGGCAGGAGCCAAAAACATTCAGTACTTC,TRBV20-1,.,.,TRBJ2-4
CASSFGTTNEQFF,TGTGCCAGCAGCTTTGGGACTACAAATGAGCAGTTCTTC,TRBV7-2,TRBD2,.,TRBJ2-1
CASSQSGVGDNEQFF,TGCGCCAGCAGCCAAAGCGGAGTTGGGGACAATGAGCAGTTCTTC,TRBV4-1,.,few,TRBJ2-1
CASSYSGRIEAFF,TGTGCCAGCAGTTACTCCGGGAGGATTGAAGCTTTCTTT,TRBV6-6,.,few,TRBJ1-1
CATSSGEMAGELFF,TGTGCCACCAGCAGTGGTGAGATGGCCGGGGAGCTGTTTTTT,TRBV15,.,few,TRBJ2-2
CSIPTGVNEQFF,TGCAGTATCCCAACAGGGGTGAATGAGCAGTTCTTC,TRBV20-1,TRBD1,.,TRBJ2-1
CSASEVQGASTEAFF,TGCAGTGCTAGCGAGGTCCAGGGGGCGAGCACTGAAGCTTTCTTT,TRBV20-1,TRBD1,once,TRBJ1-1
CSAARVETQYF,TGCAGTGCCGCTAGGGTTGAGACCCAGTACTTC,TRBV20-1,.,.,TRBJ2-5
CASRATDISYEQYF,TGTGCCAGCAGAGCGACAGATATCTCCTACGAGCAGTACTTC,TRBV6-1,.,many,TRBJ2-7
CASSQAQPTGNTIYF,TGTGCCAGCAGCCAAGCACAGCCAACTGGAAACACCATATATTTT,TRBV4-2,.,few,TRBJ1-3
CASSQLAGGGETQYF,TGCGCCAGCAGCCAATTAGCGGGGGGCGGGGAGACCCAGTACTTC,TRBV4-1,TRBD2,.,TRBJ2-5
CSVEESQGNEQFF,TGCAGCGTTGAAGAAAGCCAAGGCAATGAGCAGTTCTTC,TRBV29-1,.,few,TRBJ2-1
CASSSFIPGLARYNEQFF,TGTGCCAGCAGCTCCTTTATCCCGGGACTAGCGAGGTACAATGAGCAGTTCTTC,TRBV11-1,TRBD2,few,TRBJ2-1
CAIAKGEWNEQFF,TGTGCCATCGCTAAAGGGGAATGGAATGAGCAGTTCTTC,TRBV10-3,.,many,TRBJ2-1
CASSLVAGNSYNEQFF,TGCGCCAGCAGCTTGGTAGCGGGTAATTCCTACAATGAGCAGTTCTTC,TRBV5-1,TRBD2,.,TRBJ2-1
CASSLGGRRSPLHF,TGTGCCAGCAGCTTGGGTGGTCGGCGTTCACCCCTCCACTTT,TRBV5-5,.,few,TRBJ1-6
CSVEDYSYNEQFF,TGCAGCGTGGAGGACTACTCCTACAATGAGCAGTTCTTC,TRBV29-1,.,.,TRBJ2-1
CASSSNWGTGQFF,TGTGCCAGCAGCTCCAATTGGGGGACAGGGCAGTTCTTC,TRBV7-2,TRBD1,many,TRBJ2-1
CSGRDRVYGDTQYF,TGCAGTGGTAGGGACAGGGTGTACGGAGATACGCAGTATTTT,TRBV20-1,TRBD1,few,TRBJ2-3
CASRREPGELFF,TGTGCCAGCAGGAGGGAACCCGGGGAGCTGTTTTTT,TRBV28,.,few,TRBJ2-2
CSVEGIVREGYTF,TGCAGCGTTGAGGGGATTGTCAGGGAAGGCTACACCTTC,TRBV29-1,.,few,TRBJ1-2
CASRTHGERAFF,TGTGCCAGCAGAACTCACGGGGAGAGGGCTTTCTTT,TRBV6-6,.,few,TRBJ1-1
CASSVVGTGFTEAFF,TGTGCCAGCAGCGTAGTAGGGACAGGTTTCACTGAAGCTTTCTTT,TRBV9,TRBD1,few,TRBJ1-1
CASSGGFGNQPQHF,TGTGCCAGCAGTGGAGGGTTCGGCAATCAGCCCCAGCATTTT,TRBV2,.,few,TRBJ1-5
CSATRQGVYEQYF,TGCAGTGCTACTAGACAAGGAGTCTACGAGCAGTACTTC,TRBV20-1,.,many,TRBJ2-7
CSVEVRGGVGTEAFF,TGCAGCGTTGAGGTCAGGGGCGGGGTTGGCACTGAAGCTTTCTTT,TRBV29-1,.,few,TRBJ1-1
CASSLGISFNQPQHF,TGTGCCAGCAGTTTGGGCATCTCTTTTAATCAGCCCCAGCATTTT,TRBV12-3/TRBV12-4,.,.,TRBJ1-5
CAWSIGLAVWADTQYF,TGTGCCTGGAGTATAGGACTAGCGGTTTGGGCAGATACGCAGTATTTT,TRBV30,TRBD2,few,TRBJ2-3
CSANRDGVSYEQYF,TGCAGTGCTAACCGGGACGGAGTGTCTTACGAGCAGTACTTC,TRBV20-1,.,.,TRBJ2-7
CSAQSRDFGNTIYF,TGCAGTGCCCAATCACGGGACTTTGGAAACACCATATATTTT,TRBV20-1,.,few,TRBJ1-3
CSGAMNTEAFF,TGCAGCGGTGCAATGAACACTGAAGCTTTCTTT,TRBV29-1,.,.,TRBJ1-1
CASSPEGHRNEKLFF,TGTGCCAGCAGCCCGGAGGGCCACAGAAATGAAAAACTGTTTTTT,TRBV7-9,.,few,TRBJ1-4
CTRRSHSGTSGPQETQYF,TGTACCCGCAGATCCCACTCCGGGACTAGCGGGCCCCAAGAGACCCAGTACTTC,TRBV2,TRBD2,.,TRBJ2-5
CASSSDYRDEAYEQYF,TGCGCCAGCAGTTCCGATTACCGGGACGAGGCCTACGAGCAGTACTTC,TRBV4-3,.,.,TRBJ2-7
CASKGDLGVPEAFF,TGTGCCAGCAAAGGCGACCTAGGGGTCCCTGAAGCTTTCTTT,TRBV14,.,few,TRBJ1-1
CASSFRDRSYEQYF,TGCGCCAGCAGCTTCCGGGACCGAAGTTACGAGCAGTACTTC,TRBV5-1,.,many,TRBJ2-7
CASSLGPAGANVLTF,TGCGCCAGCAGCTTGGGACCGGCTGGGGCCAACGTCCTGACTTTC,TRBV5-1,.,.,TRBJ2-6
CASRAGGRDYGYTF,TGTGCCAGCAGAGCCGGGGGGAGAGACTATGGCTACACCTTC,TRBV12-3/TRBV12-4,.,.,TRBJ1-2
CASSMGQGARKGNYEQYF,TGCGCCAGCAGCATGGGACAGGGGGCGCGAAAGGGCAACTACGAGCAGTACTTC,TRBV5-1,TRBD1,few,TRBJ2-7
CASSQVYSGDAGELFF,TGCGCCAGCAGCCAAGTTTACTCGGGGGACGCCGGGGAGCTGTTTTTT,TRBV4-3,.,.,TRBJ2-2
CASRSGTRTWGPGELFF,TGCGCCAGCAGATCCGGGACTAGAACCTGGGGGCCCGGGGAGCTGTTTTTT,TRBV5-1,TRBD2,.,TRBJ2-2
CASRRAPRDEQFF,TGTGCCAGCAGACGCGCCCCCAGGGATGAGCAGTTCTTC,TRBV7-3,.,few,TRBJ2-1
CASSLVQATGETQYF,TGCGCCAGCAGCTTGGTCCAGGCCACAGGGGAGACCCAGTACTTC,TRBV5-1,.,.,TRBJ2-5